This TCR beta chain emerged from a study of long-term antiretroviral therapy in people with HIV. General study points: The study collected blood between about 2003 and 2017, possibly under older ART regimens. Diversity rose after ART but stayed below transplant donor controls.

This CDR3 spans 15 amino acids. With 4 bases removed from V and 1 base from J, the gap between germline ends came to 14 bases. Germline CDR1 reads SGDLS; CDR2 reads YYNGEE. For this clone: Its cognate antigen is unknown.

The libraries were made with immunoSEQ v3.0 at survey level. Sequencing was designed to cover roughly 35,000-50,000 T-cell genomes in each sample. Method: immunoSEQ multiplex PCR; TCRdb's copy keeps in-frame clones and lacks some. The data show approximately 12,000 clones, 82% seen once. The specimen was unsorted PBMCs, collected just over 8 years after starting antiretroviral therapy. V is TRBV9 and J is TRBJ2-5; a possible D gene is TRBD1 (6 bases). The receptor's source is a man aged 50-60 years with HIV. CDR3 bases: TGTGCCAGCAGCCCCTGGACAGCCAGCCAAGAGACCCAGTACTTC. Protein sequence: CASSPWTASQETQYF.